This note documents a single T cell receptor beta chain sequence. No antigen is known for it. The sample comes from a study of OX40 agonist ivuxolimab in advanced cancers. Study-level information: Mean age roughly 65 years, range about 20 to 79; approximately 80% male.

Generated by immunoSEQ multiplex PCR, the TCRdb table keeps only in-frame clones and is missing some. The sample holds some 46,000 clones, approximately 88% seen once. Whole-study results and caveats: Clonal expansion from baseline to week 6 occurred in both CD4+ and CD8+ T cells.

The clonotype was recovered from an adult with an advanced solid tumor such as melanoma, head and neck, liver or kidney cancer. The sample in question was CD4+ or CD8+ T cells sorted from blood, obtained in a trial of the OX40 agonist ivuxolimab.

The DNA of the CDR3 is TGCGCCAGCAGCTTGTCGCCCTACAATGAGCAGTTCTTC. Translating gives CASSLSPYNEQFF. The chain links TRBV5-1 to TRBJ2-1; D not certain. Germline loops: CDR1 SGHRS, CDR2 YFSETQ. The CDR3 contains 13 residues. V was shortened by 1 base and J by 2 bases, with 4 bases between the two germline ends.